A single sample gave rise to the 6 T cell receptor beta chains below, sequenced in a study of T cell repertoires in cytomegalovirus infection. These TCRs are of unknown antigen specificity. TCRdb used MiXCR to reprocess the reads, holding one entry per CDR3 protein. The sample has a few hundred thousand distinct CDR3 sequences, roughly a third seen once; the top ten hold roughly 13%. Sequencing was performed on cultured PBMCs, taken from culture after CMV antigen stimulation. The receptors were gathered from a human donor in good health (CMV status not recorded). Some clones in this sample may be carry-over from other donors' samples.

This clonotype appeared a few times. The chain is built from TRBV27 and TRBJ1-3; D not certain. Germline V CDR1 and CDR2: MNHEY, SMNVEV (reference sequence). The CDR3 totals 14 residues. The V gene lost 3 bases and the J gene lost 0 bases, with 6 bases spanning the gap. The CDR3 loop is CASSLRSSGNTIYF. The CDR3 DNA follows: TGTGCCAGCAGTTTGAGGTCCTCTGGAAACACCATATATTTT.

The sample holds many counts of this clonotype. The CDR3 loop is CASSLTGSGGTEAFF. In nucleotides, the CDR3 is TGTGCCAGCAGCTTAACGGGGTCGGGAGGCACTGAAGCTTTCTTT. V gene TRBV7-2 combines with J gene TRBJ1-1; D unclear. V gave up 2 bases and J gave up 4 bases, with 14 bases separating them. Germline lookup yields CDR1 SGHTA and CDR2 FQGNSA. The CDR3 covers 15 residues.

This clonotype was observed at least ten times. The gene calls are TRBV7-8 and TRBJ2-3; unclear D gene. The V end was cut by 2 bases, the J end by 0 bases, with 6 bases between. The CDR3 sequence is 14 residues long. Germline lookup yields CDR1 SGHVS and CDR2 FQNEAQ. The CDR3 nucleotides are TGTGCCAGCAGCTTAATACAGAGCACAGATACGCAGTATTTT. Amino acids: CASSLIQSTDTQYF.

This clonotype appeared a few times. The chain has TRBV5-8 and TRBJ2-1; no definite D call. The germline V gene has CDR1 SGHTS and CDR2 YDEGEE. The CDR3 extends over 14 amino acids. V gave up 2 bases and J gave up 2 bases, with 8 bases separating them. Written as DNA, the CDR3 is TGTGCCAGCAGCTTAACGGCAGCCTACAATGAGCAGTTCTTC. Translating gives CASSLTAAYNEQFF. The full variable domain, in which reference TRBV5-8 and TRBJ2-1 provide the parts outside the CDR3, is EAGVTQSPTHLIKTRGQQATLRCSPISGHTSVYWYQQALGLGLQFLLWYDEGEERNRGNFPPRFSGRQFPNYSSELNVNALELEDSALYLCASSLTAAYNEQFFGPGTRLTVL.

This chain uses TRBV30 with TRBJ1-2; D is undetermined. Germline CDR1 is GTSNPN and CDR2 is SVGIG (reference sequence). The V gene lost 0 bases and the J gene lost 6 bases, with 29 bases spanning the gap. This CDR3 spans 19 amino acids. In DNA, the CDR3 is TGTGCCTGGAGTGTAGGGTTGGTTGTTTCGGTCCCTCAATGGCATGGCTACACCTTC. Translated: CAWSVGLVVSVPQWHGYTF.

The gene calls are TRBV5-6 and TRBJ2-4; 9 bases match TRBD1. Germline V gene data show CDR1 as SGHDT and CDR2 as YYEEEE. Trimming cost V 5 bases and J 0 bases; bases outside gene matches: 6. This CDR3 contains 16 residues. CDR3 nucleotide sequence: TGTGCCAGCAGAGAGACAGGGGGACTAGCCAAAAACATTCAGTACTTC. It is translated as CASRETGGLAKNIQYF. Using reference TRBV5-6 and TRBJ2-4 for the parts outside the CDR3, the full variable domain is DAGVTQSPTHLIKTRGQQVTLRCSPKSGHDTVSWYQQALGQGPQFIFQYYEEEERQRGNFPDRFSGHQFPNYSSELNVNALLLGDSALYLCASRETGGLAKNIQYFGAGTRLSVL.